The 27 T cell receptor beta chains in this list originate from one sample, sequenced in a study of blood T cell repertoires in COVID-19. Data came from immunoSEQ multiplex PCR; TCRdb stores just in-frame clones and leaves some out. Of about 140,000 clones listed, approximately 79% are singletons. The sequenced sample consisted of peripheral blood. The receptor set was obtained from a man aged 45-65 years with active or convalescent COVID-19.

The J gene is TRBJ1-1, the V gene TRBV4-2; the D gene is possibly TRBD1 (6 bases). Germline assignment: CDR1 LGHNA and CDR2 YNFKEQ. Trimming took 4 bases from V and 8 from J, leaving 17 bases between them. The CDR3 totals 14 residues. CDR3: CASSRPNREGEAFF. CDR3 sequence (DNA): TGTGCCAGCAGCCGTCCTAACAGGGAGGGGGAAGCTTTCTTT.

This clone was counted once. The same CDR3 also results from other DNA sequences found in this sample. The rearrangement joins TRBV12-3 or TRBV12-4 to TRBJ2-3; D not certain. This CDR3 has 11 amino acids. V lost 6 bases, J lost 2 bases, and 3 bases lay in between. In nucleotides, the CDR3 is TGTGCCAGCAGCCTCACAGATACGCAGTATTTT. It is translated as CASSLTDTQYF.

The chain carries TRBV2 and TRBJ1-6; 7 bases line up with TRBD1. CDR1 is SNHLY, CDR2 FYNNEI, per germline. This CDR3 region has 15 residues. J gave up 7 bases and V 0 bases, and 3 bases lay outside the gene matches. CDR3: CASSEARRGNSPLHF. In DNA form, the CDR3 reads TGTGCCAGCAGTGAAGCCCGCAGGGGGAATTCACCCCTCCACTTT.

The chain carries TRBV18 and TRBJ1-2; the match to TRBD1 covers 9 bases. The germline gives CDR1 KGHSH, CDR2 LQKENI. There are 14 residues in the CDR3. The ends lost 3 bases at V and 4 bases at J; junction bases unmatched: 3. CDR3 residues: CASSPGQGLYGYTF. The CDR3 DNA reads as TGTGCCAGCTCACCGGGACAGGGACTCTATGGCTACACCTTC. Filled out from reference TRBV18 and TRBJ1-2, the complete variable domain reads NAGVMQNPRHLVRRRGQEARLRCSPMKGHSHVYWYRQLPEEGLKFMVYLQKENIIDESGMPKERFSAEFPKEGPSILRIQQVVRGDSAAYFCASSPGQGLYGYTFGSGTRLTVV.

In this sample, this clone turned up a few times. This rearrangement joins TRBV28 to TRBJ2-7; D gene uncertain. The germline V gene has CDR1 MDHEN and CDR2 SYDVKM. The germline V and J ends were trimmed by 6 bases and 0 bases, with 6 bases remaining between them. CDR3 length equals 12 residues. The CDR3 nucleotides are TGTGCCAGCAGGGCAACCTCCTACGAGCAGTACTTC. Translated, it gives CASRATSYEQYF.

This chain links TRBV15 with TRBJ1-3; D possibly corresponds to TRBD1 (6 bases). The V gene lost 1 base and the J gene lost 0 bases, with 10 bases spanning the gap. Germline-derived CDR1 and CDR2 are LNHNV and YYDKDF (reference sequence). There are 16 residues in the CDR3. The CDR3 nucleotides read TGTGCCACCAGCAGAGGACAGGAACGCTCTGGAAACACCATATATTTT. Amino acids: CATSRGQERSGNTIYF.

The chain joins TRBV6-5 to TRBJ1-3; 7 bases fit TRBD1. Germline values: CDR1 MNHEY, CDR2 SVGAGI. V lost 8 bases to trimming and J lost 2 bases; unmatched junction nucleotides: 9. This CDR3 is 15 amino acids long. CDR3 sequence (DNA): TGTGCCAGCGCATCCTCACAGGGGACTGGAAACACCATATATTTT. Translated: CASASSQGTGNTIYF.

This clone was found a few times. The chain uses TRBV29-1 and TRBJ2-7, with TRBD2 matching 11 bases. This CDR3 has 14 amino acids. Losses at the gene ends were 6 bases for V and 2 bases for J; bases not matched to a gene: 6. The germline V gene encodes CDR1 SQVTM and CDR2 ANQGSEA. For the CDR3, the DNA is TGCAGCGTACTAGCGGGAGCTAACCCCTACGAGCAGTACTTC. It yields the protein CSVLAGANPYEQYF.

V usage is TRBV24-1 and J usage is TRBJ2-7; 9 bases are a match to TRBD1. This CDR3 region has 15 residues. After removal of 3 bases from V and 3 bases from J, the junction contained 5 bases not matched to a gene. Germline V gene lookup returns CDR1 KGHDR and CDR2 SFDVKD. The DNA of the CDR3 is TGTGCCACCAGTGATAACAGGGGGCGAGACTACGAGCAGTACTTC. Translation gives CATSDNRGRDYEQYF.

This chain joins TRBV9 and TRBJ2-3; a weak D match, TRBD2 (5 bases). Germline V gene lookup returns CDR1 SGDLS and CDR2 YYNGEE. The CDR3 length is 12 residues. The V end lost 7 bases, the J end lost 5 bases, and 11 bases lay between the germline ends. The CDR3 protein is CASGRDVDTQYF. CDR3 sequence (DNA): TGTGCCAGCGGGAGAGATGTAGATACGCAGTATTTT.

The chain is built from TRBV7-9 and TRBJ2-1; tentative D call: TRBD1 (7 bases). This CDR3 comprises 15 residues. From germline, CDR1 is SEHNR and CDR2 FQNEAQ (reference sequence). Trimming took off 5 bases at V and 7 bases at J, with 18 bases between the two ends. As DNA, the CDR3 is TGTGCCAGCAGCCCGACACTCAGGGGGAGGAATGAGCAGTTCTTC. It specifies CASSPTLRGRNEQFF.

The rearrangement uses TRBV19 and TRBJ1-5, with a tentative D call TRBD1 (6 bases). The V gene lost 4 bases and the J gene lost 7 bases, with 14 bases spanning the gap. The CDR3 is 14 residues long. The germline gives CDR1 LNHDA, CDR2 SQIVND (reference sequence). Written as DNA, the CDR3 is TGTGCCAGTAGTACCGCCAGGGGCGGGCAGCCCCAGCATTTT. Translation gives CASSTARGGQPQHF.

This chain joins TRBV6-5 and TRBJ1-5; 8 bases are a match to TRBD1. V was clipped by 6 bases and J by 4 bases; unmatched bases: 5. The germline gives CDR1 MNHEY, CDR2 SVGAGI. This CDR3 contains 14 residues. For the CDR3, the DNA is TGTGCCAGCAGATGGGACAGGAGTAATCAGCCCCAGCATTTT. Translation gives CASRWDRSNQPQHF.

The V call is TRBV5-5, the J call TRBJ2-4; D possibly corresponds to TRBD1 (5 bases). This CDR3 has 15 residues. Trimming pared 0 bases from V and 9 bases from J, leaving 16 bases between. The germline V gene has CDR1 SGHKS and CDR2 YYEKEE (reference sequence). The CDR3 DNA is TGTGCCAGCAGCTTGGGGGGCTCTTATTGGGGCATTCAGTACTTC. Residues: CASSLGGSYWGIQYF.

V and J are TRBV10-1 and TRBJ2-2, with D perhaps TRBD2 (6 bases). The germline V gene encodes CDR1 WNHNN and CDR2 SYGVQD (reference sequence). CDR3 length: 17 amino acids. Trimming removed 1 base at V and 0 bases at J, with 12 bases between. The CDR3 loop is CASSELTRFPNTGELFF. The CDR3 nucleotides are TGCGCCAGCAGTGAGTTGACTAGATTCCCGAACACCGGGGAGCTGTTTTTT.

The chain recombines TRBV10-3 with TRBJ2-5; D not certain. Trimming stripped 0 bases from V and 2 bases from J, with 7 bases between. CDR3 length: 14 residues. CDR1 ENHRY and CDR2 SYGVKD come from the germline V gene. CDR3 coding DNA: TGTGCCATCAGTGAGTCCGCAGGTCAAGAGACCCAGTACTTC. Amino acid sequence: CAISESAGQETQYF.

This chain joins TRBV6-6 and TRBJ2-7; TRBD1 is a possible D gene (6 bases). Trimming removed 5 bases at V and 4 bases at J, with 15 bases between. The V gene's germline CDR1 is MNHNY and CDR2 SVGAGI (reference sequence). CDR3 size: 14 residues. CDR3 nucleotide sequence: TGTGCCAGCAGTAACGAACAGGGTGCGTACGAGCAGTACTTC. Amino acids: CASSNEQGAYEQYF.

This clone showed up just a few times. The chain links TRBV19 to TRBJ2-5; TRBD2 might be the D (6 bases). The V end was cut by 7 bases, the J end by 5 bases, with 23 bases between. Germline lookup yields CDR1 LNHDA and CDR2 SQIVND (reference sequence). There are 16 residues in the CDR3. The CDR3 protein is CASKEGRGGATETQYF. CDR3 nucleotide sequence: TGTGCCAGTAAGGAAGGTCGCGGAGGGGCGACGGAGACCCAGTACTTC.

The chain links TRBV11-3 to TRBJ2-3, with 7 bases aligning to TRBD1. There are 15 residues in the CDR3. CDR1 is SGHNT and CDR2 is YENEEA in the germline V gene. With V trimmed by 5 bases and J by 3 bases, 8 bases remained unmatched. The CDR3 region is CASSPGGRGTDTQYF. CDR3 bases: TGTGCCAGCAGCCCCGGTGGCAGGGGGACAGATACGCAGTATTTT.

The V and J genes are TRBV24-1 and TRBJ2-1; the D is unclear. This CDR3 contains 16 residues. From germline, CDR1 is KGHDR and CDR2 SFDVKD. Trimming pared 3 bases from V and 0 bases from J, leaving 11 bases between. CDR3 sequence: CATSDPGASSYNEQFF. In DNA, the CDR3 is TGTGCCACCAGTGATCCTGGTGCTAGCTCCTACAATGAGCAGTTCTTC.

The CDR3 DNA follows: TGTGCCAGCAGCTTAATCAGGGCCTACGAGCAGTACTTC. Its protein is CASSLIRAYEQYF. The J gene is TRBJ2-7, the V gene TRBV5-6; weak D call: TRBD1 (5 bases). The CDR3 runs 13 residues. Germline V gives CDR1 SGHDT, CDR2 YYEEEE. The V and J ends lost 2 bases and 2 bases respectively, with 8 bases between them.

The chain links TRBV7-9 to TRBJ2-7; 8 bases match TRBD1. The J segment lost 6 bases and the V segment lost 3 bases, leaving 1 base of the junction unmatched. Per the germline V gene, CDR1 is SEHNR and CDR2 is FQNEAQ (reference sequence). The CDR3 has 12 residues. CDR3 DNA: TGTGCCAGCAGCTTTGACAGGGGCGAGCAGTACTTC. Translation: CASSFDRGEQYF.

This chain connects TRBV2 to TRBJ2-7; no reliable D call. Germline values: CDR1 SNHLY, CDR2 FYNNEI. This CDR3 has 14 residues. V lost 7 bases and J 0 bases, leaving 13 bases between the germline ends. CDR3 protein: CASTLRLSSYEQYF. As DNA, the CDR3 is TGTGCCAGCACCCTGAGACTGAGCTCCTACGAGCAGTACTTC. Variable domain in full (rest from reference TRBV2 and TRBJ2-7): EPEVTQTPSHQVTQMGQEVILRCVPISNHLYFYWYRQILGQKVEFLVSFYNNEISEKSEIFDDQFSVERPDGSNFTLKIRSTKLEDSAMYFCASTLRLSSYEQYFGPGTRLTVT.

The sample holds a few counts of this clone. The V call is TRBV6-1, the J call TRBJ1-2, with D tentatively TRBD1 (5 bases). Germline assignment: CDR1 MNHNS and CDR2 SASEGT. The CDR3 has 15 amino acids. V was trimmed by 2 bases and J by 2 bases, leaving 12 bases between them. CDR3 sequence reads: CASSEWRAGNYGYTF. The CDR3 DNA is TGTGCCAGCAGTGAATGGCGAGCAGGGAACTATGGCTACACCTTC.

J is TRBJ1-1 and V is TRBV28, with D uncertain. The CDR3 runs to 14 residues. CDR1 is MDHEN, CDR2 SYDVKM, per germline. Trimming removed 6 bases from V and 11 bases from J, with 22 bases in between. This CDR3 reads CASSPPGRPLGAFF. In DNA form, the CDR3 reads TGTGCCAGCAGCCCACCTGGCCGACCTCTGGGCGCTTTCTTT.

This clone has a single count. The chain is built from TRBV29-1 and TRBJ2-3; 9 bases fit TRBD1. There are 13 residues in the CDR3. Per germline, CDR1 SQVTM and CDR2 ANQGSEA. V lost 8 bases and J lost 3; bases outside the gene matches: 6. The CDR3 reads CSLPGQGTDTQYF. The CDR3 region has the DNA TGCAGCCTCCCGGGACAGGGTACAGATACGCAGTATTTT.

The chain carries TRBV4-1 and TRBJ2-5, with 10 bases fitting TRBD1. Looked up from germline, CDR1 is MGHRA and CDR2 is YSYEKL. This CDR3 has 14 residues. Trimming at V came to 1 base and at J to 5 bases, leaving 1 base not matched to a gene. The CDR3 loop reads CASSQGTGGETQYF. CDR3 sequence (DNA): TGCGCCAGCAGCCAAGGGACAGGGGGGGAGACCCAGTACTTC.